The 11 T cell receptor beta chains in this list originate from one sample, sequenced in a study of response to subunit inactivated influenza vaccine. Each CDR3 protein is one row after TCRdb ran MiXCR on the RT-PCR reads. The sample comprises about 780,000 distinct CDR3 sequences, around a sixth of which are singletons, and around 9.9% rests with the top ten. The sequencing here drew on PBMCs from blood, taken roughly 5 days after vaccination. The receptors stem from a man in his forties or fifties who received an inactivated influenza vaccine.

This clonotype was counted a few times. CDR3 DNA: TGTGCCAGCAGCTTATTTGGTCTAGCGGGGGGCTCTAGCACAGATACGCAGTATTTT. It encodes CASSLFGLAGGSSTDTQYF. The V gene is TRBV11-2, the J gene TRBJ2-3; 11 bases align to TRBD2. The CDR3 has 19 amino acids. Germline V gives CDR1 SGHAT, CDR2 FQNNGV. With V trimmed by 2 bases and J by 0 bases, 10 bases remained unmatched.

This sequence joins TRBV7-9 and TRBJ2-5; D unresolved. Trimming stripped 5 bases from V and 2 bases from J, with 9 bases between. In germline, CDR1 is SEHNR, CDR2 FQNEAQ (reference sequence). The CDR3 has 13 residues. The CDR3 region is CASSMVIQETQYF. CDR3 DNA sequence: TGTGCCAGCAGCATGGTCATACAAGAGACCCAGTACTTC.

This rearrangement joins TRBV20-1 to TRBJ2-1; the match to TRBD2 covers 9 bases. This CDR3 has 17 residues. The germline V gene encodes CDR1 DFQATT and CDR2 SNEGSKA (reference sequence). V lost 8 bases, J lost 1 base, and 15 bases stayed unmatched. CDR3 DNA sequence: TGCAGTCCAAAGACTAGCGGAGGGGGGGGGTCCTACAATGAGCAGTTCTTC. This gives the protein CSPKTSGGGGSYNEQFF.

V gene TRBV10-3 combines with J gene TRBJ2-1, with 9 nucleotides matching TRBD1. There are 16 residues in the CDR3. Trimming took 0 bases from V and 4 from J; bases not matched to a gene: 4. In germline, CDR1 is ENHRY, CDR2 SYGVKD. The CDR3 is CAISESGTGTYNEQFF. Written as DNA, the CDR3 is TGTGCCATCAGTGAGTCGGGGACAGGGACATACAATGAGCAGTTCTTC.

This clonotype occurred a few times. The chain couples TRBV20-1 to TRBJ2-7, with 7 bases lining up with TRBD1. Per the germline V gene, CDR1 is DFQATT and CDR2 is SNEGSKA (reference sequence). This CDR3 comprises 13 residues. V shed 6 bases, J shed 4 bases, and the junction held 9 bases outside the gene matches. CDR3 DNA sequence: TGCAGTGCCATTACAGGGGTTGGTTACGAGCAGTACTTC. This gives the protein CSAITGVGYEQYF.

This rearrangement joins TRBV5-1 to TRBJ2-1; TRBD1 matches 7 bases. The CDR3 sequence is 15 residues long. The germline gives CDR1 SGHRS, CDR2 YFSETQ. Germline trimming cut 4 bases from V and 9 bases from J; bases unmatched to any gene: 13. The chain's CDR3 is CASSPTTGVFGEQFF. CDR3 coding DNA: TGCGCCAGCAGCCCTACTACAGGGGTTTTCGGTGAGCAGTTCTTC.

This clonotype appeared a few times. This chain joins TRBV9 and TRBJ1-3; 8 bases are shared with TRBD1. This CDR3 has 17 amino acids. Trimming removed 2 bases from V and 3 bases from J; junction bases left unmatched: 10. CDR1 is SGDLS, CDR2 YYNGEE, per germline. CDR3 region: CASSVSQGASGGNTIYF. Written as DNA, the CDR3 is TGTGCCAGCAGCGTGTCCCAGGGGGCGTCGGGTGGAAACACCATATATTTT.

Only a few counts were recorded for this clonotype. This rearrangement joins TRBV7-2 to TRBJ1-3, with TRBD1 as a possible D gene (5 bases). This CDR3 region has 13 residues. From germline, CDR1 is SGHTA and CDR2 FQGNSA. V gave up 7 bases and J gave up 4 bases, with 11 bases separating them. CDR3 nucleotide sequence: TGTGCCAGCACAGGGCAATCCGGAAACACCATATATTTT. It yields the protein CASTGQSGNTIYF.

This rearrangement joins TRBV6-5 to TRBJ2-7; 12 nucleotides line up with TRBD1. From germline, CDR1 is MNHEY and CDR2 SVGAGI. This CDR3 region has 15 residues. J gave up 5 bases and V 0 bases, and 2 bases lay outside the gene matches. The CDR3 spells CASSYSGTGGDEQYF. The DNA for the CDR3 is TGTGCCAGCAGTTACTCCGGGACAGGGGGCGACGAGCAGTACTTC.

This clonotype was seen more than once but under ten times. V usage is TRBV4-3 and J usage is TRBJ2-5, with D perhaps TRBD2 (6 bases). V was cut by 0 bases and J by 0 bases, with 11 bases left in between. CDR1 is LGHNA and CDR2 is YSLEER in the germline V gene. The CDR3 is 16 residues long. The CDR3 loop reads CASSQEVGSNQETQYF. In nucleotides, the CDR3 is TGCGCCAGCAGCCAAGAGGTCGGGAGTAACCAAGAGACCCAGTACTTC.

This chain joins TRBV5-5 and TRBJ1-2; D uncertain. The CDR3 has 13 amino acids. Trimming shortened V by 3 bases and J by 1 base, and 7 bases separated the two germline ends. Looked up from germline, CDR1 is SGHKS and CDR2 is YYEKEE (reference sequence). The CDR3 loop is CASSSMSNYGYTF. CDR3 in DNA: TGTGCCAGCAGCTCCATGAGTAACTATGGCTACACCTTC.